These 12 T cell receptor beta chains were all obtained from the same sample, sequenced in a study of human T cells and chemical hapten exposure (dated by TCRdb to the early 2020s). The time point label on this specimen signifies: pre-sensitization, week 0. The treatment or condition label for this specimen denotes: therapeutic diphenylcyclopropenone sensitization with weekly scalp DPC. The library was generated by RACE. For sequencing, a NextSeq 500 was employed. Through fastp at Q25 and MiXCR, TCRdb rebuilt clones from the public reads, retaining in-frame beta chains. Every CDR3 protein is listed once, alongside the most common genes and DNA of its rows. The sample records around 92,000 distinct CDR3 sequences, 11% of which are singletons. The biggest ten clones account for approximately 3.4% of the sample. This material consisted of whole blood, taken in connection with sensitization to the hapten diphenylcyclopropenone (DPC). These receptors were taken from a woman aged 55-70 years with alopecia areata. Some clones in this sample may be carry-over from other donors' samples.

This clonotype turned up a few times. V and J are TRBV27 and TRBJ1-5; D is unresolved. The V end lost 5 bases, the J end lost 9 bases, and 14 bases lay between the germline ends. CDR1 MNHEY and CDR2 SMNVEV come from the germline V gene (reference sequence). The CDR3 length is 13 residues. This CDR3 is CASSHRAQGPQHF. CDR3 nucleotide sequence: TGTGCCAGCAGTCACCGGGCACAAGGGCCCCAGCATTTT.

A few counts support this clonotype. The chain couples TRBV15 to TRBJ1-1; D unclear. Germline loops: CDR1 LNHNV, CDR2 YYDKDF (reference sequence). V gave up 4 bases and J gave up 0 bases, with 9 bases separating them. The CDR3 contains 14 residues. Written as DNA, the CDR3 is TGTGCCACCAGCATTAATGACCTGAACACTGAAGCTTTCTTT. It codes for CATSINDLNTEAFF.

This clonotype came up many times. The chain has TRBV5-1 and TRBJ1-2; D not resolved. Germline CDR1 SGHRS, CDR2 YFSETQ. This CDR3 is 17 amino acids long. Trimming shortened V by 4 bases and J by 0 bases, and 19 bases separated the two germline ends. CDR3: CASSPLPGGLTNYGYTF. The CDR3 region has the DNA TGCGCCAGCAGCCCCCTCCCGGGAGGACTGACTAACTATGGCTACACCTTC.

This rearrangement joins TRBV29-1 to TRBJ1-4; TRBD1 matches 8 bases. The V gene end was trimmed by 6 bases and the J gene end by 3 bases; junction bases not matched to a gene: 3. In germline, CDR1 is SQVTM, CDR2 ANQGSEA. The CDR3 length is 13 residues. CDR3 sequence reads: CSVQGAANEKLFF. DNA of the CDR3: TGCAGCGTCCAGGGGGCGGCTAATGAAAAACTGTTTTTT. Filled out from reference TRBV29-1 and TRBJ1-4, the complete variable domain reads SAVISQKPSRDICQRGTSLTIQCQVDSQVTMMFWYRQQPGQSLTLIATANQGSEATYESGFVIDKFPISRPNLTFSTLTVSNMSPEDSSIYLCSVQGAANEKLFFGSGTQLSVL.

This clonotype showed up many times. The chain couples TRBV20-1 to TRBJ1-1; possibly TRBD1 for D (6 bases). CDR3 length: 13 residues. Germline CDR1 DFQATT, CDR2 SNEGSKA (reference sequence). V was cut by 6 bases and J by 5 bases, with 16 bases left in between. CDR3 sequence: CSAPPGVLTEAFF. DNA for the CDR3: TGCAGTGCCCCCCCAGGGGTACTGACTGAAGCTTTCTTT.

This clonotype was found many times. The CDR3, as DNA: TGTGCCAGCAGCCGACAGATTTCTGGGGCCAACGTCCTGACTTTC. Translated: CASSRQISGANVLTF. J is TRBJ2-6 and V is TRBV7-9; possibly TRBD1 for D (5 bases). Trimming took off 5 bases at V and 1 base at J, with 9 bases between the two ends. CDR3 length: 15 residues. Per germline, CDR1 SEHNR and CDR2 FQNEAQ (reference sequence).

This clonotype was counted ten times or more. CDR3 nucleotides: TGCAGCGTTGGATACAAGAACTATGGCTACACCTTC. Its translation is CSVGYKNYGYTF. The chain recombines TRBV29-1 with TRBJ1-2; D call uncertain. The CDR3 extends over 12 amino acids. CDR1 and CDR2 (germline): SQVTM, ANQGSEA. V was clipped by 4 bases and J by 2 bases, with 8 bases between them. Complete variable domain (other parts from reference TRBV29-1 and TRBJ1-2): SAVISQKPSRDICQRGTSLTIQCQVDSQVTMMFWYRQQPGQSLTLIATANQGSEATYESGFVIDKFPISRPNLTFSTLTVSNMSPEDSSIYLCSVGYKNYGYTFGSGTRLTVV.

About this clonotype itself: A clone one base away is much larger, so this may be a read error. This chain uses TRBV3-1 with TRBJ1-4, with D unclear. The germline gives CDR1 LGHDT, CDR2 YNNKEL (reference sequence). The CDR3 totals 16 residues. The CDR3: CVSSQAMVDSNEKLFF. The CDR3 nucleotides are TGTGTCAGCAGCCAGGCAATGGTGGATTCTAATGAAAAACTGTTTTTT.

The rearrangement joins TRBV6-4 to TRBJ1-2; D is unclear. This CDR3 contains 13 residues. Deletions cut 0 bases from V and 11 bases from J, with 13 bases between. Germline V gene lookup returns CDR1 MRHNA and CDR2 SNTAGT. The CDR3, as DNA: TGTGCCAGCAGTGACTCGATGTCAGGTCCTTACACCTTC. Translating it yields CASSDSMSGPYTF.

This clonotype was found many times. The CDR3 sequence: CASRPEGQPNTEAFF. As DNA, the CDR3 is TGTGCCAGCCGACCGGAGGGACAGCCGAACACTGAAGCTTTCTTT. V and J are TRBV21-1 and TRBJ1-1; the DNA was not used to check the table's D call, TRBD1. TRBV21-1 is designated a pseudogene. The CDR3 sequence is 15 residues long.

This clonotype was seen a handful of times. The V call is TRBV13, the J call TRBJ2-7, with 9 bases fitting TRBD2. This CDR3 contains 15 residues. Trimming removed 3 bases from V and 1 base from J; junction bases left unmatched: 4. Per germline, CDR1 PRHDT and CDR2 FYEKMQ (reference sequence). The CDR3 region has the DNA TGTGCCAGCAGCTTTCTAGCGGGGAAATCCTACGAGCAGTACTTC. It yields the protein CASSFLAGKSYEQYF.

In this sample, this clonotype turned up many times. J is TRBJ1-1 and V is TRBV7-2; D not resolved. The V gene lost 6 bases and the J gene lost 3 bases, with 11 bases spanning the gap. Germline V gene sequence: CDR1 SGHTA, CDR2 FQGNSA. The CDR3 totals 13 residues. CDR3 region: CASRLTRDTEAFF. In nucleotides, the CDR3 is TGTGCCAGCAGATTGACACGGGACACTGAAGCTTTCTTT.